This T cell receptor beta chain stems from a study of shared clonotypes between healthy human individuals. General study findings and limits: Naive CD4 clonotype sharing across four donors was about 5%. Rarefaction exposed incomplete sorted-subset sequencing despite large depth.

Remarks on this clone: Antigen unknown. Within the sample, other DNA sequences also encode this same CDR3.

Some clones are missing from TCRdb's copy, which holds only in-frame ones; the method was immunoSEQ multiplex PCR. The top ten clones hold roughly 0.9% of a sample with 850,000 to 1,100,000 clones, 60% to 85% of them seen once. The V end lost 4 bases, the J end lost 2 bases, and 9 bases lay between the germline ends. This CDR3 is 13 amino acids long. The V gene's germline CDR1 is SGHNT and CDR2 YYREEE (reference sequence). The chain is built from TRBV5-4 and TRBJ1-2, with D uncertain. The source of this sequence is a young man in good health. Some clones in this sample may be carry-over from other donors' samples. The sequenced sample was memory CD4+ T cells from PBMCs. Stated subset: CD45RA-negative fraction. CDR3 loop: CASSLDRNYGYTF. In DNA, the CDR3 is TGTGCCAGCAGCCTGGACCGAAACTATGGCTACACCTTC.